This passage covers 17 T cell receptor beta chains from one sample sequenced in a study of blood T cell repertoires in COVID-19. Data came from immunoSEQ multiplex PCR; TCRdb stores just in-frame clones and leaves some out. The sample holds around 250,000 clones, around 89% seen once. The sequenced material came from peripheral blood. The receptors here all came from a woman in her fifties or sixties with COVID-19, enrolled during active disease.

This rearrangement joins TRBV7-9 to TRBJ2-7; TRBD2 agrees at 8 bases. The CDR3 runs 14 residues. The germline CDR1 and CDR2 sequences are SEHNR and FQNEAQ (reference sequence). Losses at the gene ends were 4 bases for V and 3 bases for J; bases not matched to a gene: 5. The CDR3 sequence is CASSSPGGGYEQYF. The CDR3 nucleotides read TGTGCCAGCAGCTCACCGGGGGGGGGCTACGAGCAGTACTTC.

The rearrangement links TRBV9 to TRBJ2-5; maybe TRBD2 (7 bases). Germline-derived CDR1 and CDR2 are SGDLS and YYNGEE. The CDR3 is made up of 14 amino acids. Trimming stripped 3 bases from V and 5 bases from J, with 14 bases between. The CDR3 loop reads CASSARGAGETQYF. The CDR3 region has the DNA TGTGCCAGCAGCGCCCGGGGGGCCGGGGAGACCCAGTACTTC.

The chain joins TRBV6-5 to TRBJ1-1; the match to TRBD1 covers 8 bases. J was trimmed by 1 base and V by 1 base; bases with no gene match: 2. This CDR3 is built from 15 residues. In germline, CDR1 is MNHEY, CDR2 SVGAGI. The CDR3 region is CASSYLGQANTEAFF. The CDR3 DNA reads as TGTGCCAGCAGTTACTTGGGACAGGCGAACACTGAAGCTTTCTTT.

V gene TRBV29-1 combines with J gene TRBJ2-7; 8 bases map to TRBD1. The CDR3 extends over 12 amino acids. Germline CDR1 and CDR2: SQVTM and ANQGSEA. The trim removed 6 bases at V and 6 bases at J, leaving 7 bases unmatched. CDR3 sequence reads: CSVGQGYTEQYF. The CDR3 DNA reads as TGCAGCGTAGGACAGGGCTATACCGAGCAGTACTTC.

V and J are TRBV5-6 and TRBJ2-7; 8 positions match TRBD2. This CDR3 has 15 residues. Trimming at V came to 4 bases and at J to 3 bases, leaving 9 bases not matched to a gene. In germline, CDR1 is SGHDT, CDR2 YYEEEE. CDR3 region: CASSPVGTSLYEQYF. The CDR3 region has the DNA TGTGCCAGCAGCCCGGTAGGGACTAGTCTCTACGAGCAGTACTTC.

This clone is a singleton in its sample. The chain is built from TRBV4-2 and TRBJ1-3; no firm D call. Trimming removed 1 base from V and 2 bases from J, with 9 bases in between. The CDR3 is made up of 15 amino acids. Germline V gene lookup returns CDR1 LGHNA and CDR2 YNFKEQ. CDR3 bases: TGTGCCAGCAGCCAAGTGCAACTGACTGGAAACACCATATATTTT. It codes for CASSQVQLTGNTIYF.

This clone turned up a few times. The V and J genes are TRBV19 and TRBJ1-1; D is uncertain. The CDR3 spans 12 residues. Trimming took off 1 base at V and 6 bases at J, with 6 bases between the two ends. Germline V gene data show CDR1 as LNHDA and CDR2 as SQIVND (reference sequence). The CDR3 coding sequence is TGTGCCAGTAGTATAGGATCGGCTGAAGCTTTCTTT. This gives the protein CASSIGSAEAFF.

The chain links TRBV7-9 to TRBJ1-2; TRBD1 is a possible D gene (6 bases). Germline CDR1 reads SEHNR; CDR2 reads FQNEAQ (reference sequence). The V gene lost 5 bases and the J gene lost 7 bases, with 20 bases spanning the gap. The length of the CDR3 is 15 residues. The CDR3 region is CASSSGSAGVFGYTF. The DNA of the CDR3 is TGTGCCAGCAGCAGTGGGTCGGCAGGGGTCTTTGGCTACACCTTC.

The chain carries TRBV27 and TRBJ1-2; D possibly corresponds to TRBD1 (5 bases). The CDR3 has 17 amino acids. V gave up 1 base and J gave up 4 bases, with 19 bases separating them. Germline V gene sequence: CDR1 MNHEY, CDR2 SMNVEV (reference sequence). CDR3 sequence reads: CASSLLSGVRASYGYTF. In DNA form, the CDR3 reads TGTGCCAGCAGTTTATTATCGGGGGTTAGGGCTTCCTATGGCTACACCTTC.

The count of this clone is one. The J gene is TRBJ2-7, the V gene TRBV6-2 or TRBV6-3; TRBD1 aligns across 8 bases. The germline gives CDR1 MNHEY, CDR2 SVGEGT. There are 17 residues in the CDR3. The V and J ends lost 6 bases and 2 bases, in that order; junction bases with no gene match: 15. CDR3 in DNA: TGTGCCAGCAGCCCTCTGTGGGGACAGGTAAACACCTACGAGCAGTACTTC. This sequence encodes CASSPLWGQVNTYEQYF.

The CDR3 region has the DNA TGTGCCAGCAGCCGAGACCAGGGGGCTGGAGGTGAAAAACTGTTTTTT. It translates to CASSRDQGAGGEKLFF. The chain employs TRBV4-2 and TRBJ1-4; 8 nucleotides line up with TRBD1. This CDR3 has 16 residues. Germline V gives CDR1 LGHNA, CDR2 YNFKEQ. Trimming at V came to 4 bases and at J to 7 bases, leaving 11 bases not matched to a gene.

This chain uses TRBV5-6 with TRBJ2-7, with TRBD1 identical over 7 bases. The CDR3 runs to 16 residues. V lost 0 bases, J lost 3 bases, and 9 bases stayed unmatched. CDR1 SGHDT and CDR2 YYEEEE come from the germline V gene. In nucleotides, the CDR3 is TGTGCCAGCAGCTTGGGACAGGGTTCGTTGGGCTACGAGCAGTACTTC. Its translation is CASSLGQGSLGYEQYF.

In its sample, this clone was seen once. The rearrangement links TRBV6-2 or TRBV6-3 to TRBJ1-4; TRBD1 matches at 8 bases. The ends lost 4 bases at V and 4 bases at J; junction bases unmatched: 5. The CDR3 runs 15 residues. Germline V lookup: CDR1 MNHEY, CDR2 SVGEGT. The CDR3 sequence: CASSFSGQVNEKLFF. The CDR3, as DNA: TGTGCCAGCAGTTTCTCGGGACAGGTTAATGAAAAACTGTTTTTT.

This chain uses TRBV4-3 with TRBJ2-2, with a weak D call TRBD1 (6 bases). V lost 0 bases to trimming and J lost 6 bases, with 14 bases between them. In germline, CDR1 is LGHNA, CDR2 YSLEER. CDR3 size: 16 residues. The CDR3 region has the DNA TGCGCCAGCAGCCAAGAAGGCGTTCAGGGGTCCGGGGAGCTGTTTTTT. Its protein product is CASSQEGVQGSGELFF.

This chain joins TRBV16 and TRBJ1-1; D might be TRBD1 (5 bases). V was shortened by 6 bases and J by 0 bases, with 8 bases between the two germline ends. Germline V gene lookup returns CDR1 KGHSY and CDR2 FQNENV. CDR3 length: 13 amino acids. The CDR3 is CASRQTVNTEAFF. CDR3 DNA: TGTGCCAGCAGACAGACAGTGAACACTGAAGCTTTCTTT.

This clone showed up just a few times. The rearrangement links TRBV7-9 to TRBJ2-2; 8 bases are a match to TRBD2. The CDR3 runs 17 residues. The trim removed 7 bases at V and 1 base at J, leaving 11 bases unmatched. Germline V gene sequence: CDR1 SEHNR, CDR2 FQNEAQ (reference sequence). CDR3 DNA sequence: TGTGCCAGCAACCTTGACGGCCTAGCGGGGAACACCGGGGAGCTGTTTTTT. It translates to CASNLDGLAGNTGELFF. The full variable domain, rest sourced from reference TRBV7-9 and TRBJ2-2, is DTGVSQNPRHKITKRGQNVTFRCDPISEHNRLYWYRQTLGQGPEFLTYFQNEAQLEKSRLLSDRFSAERPKGSFSTLEIQRTEQGDSAMYLCASNLDGLAGNTGELFFGEGSRLTVL.

This chain connects TRBV2 to TRBJ1-3; possible D gene TRBD1, 5 bases. The CDR3 is 14 amino acids. Germline CDR1 and CDR2: SNHLY and FYNNEI. Trimming pared 7 bases from V and 2 bases from J, leaving 12 bases between. This chain's CDR3 is CASKATEAGNTIYF. CDR3 DNA: TGTGCCAGCAAGGCGACAGAAGCTGGAAACACCATATATTTT.